Listed below are T cell receptor beta chains from one sample, sequenced in a study of blood T cell repertoires in COVID-19. The repertoire was sequenced with immunoSEQ multiplex PCR; TCRdb's copy has only in-frame clones and lacks some. The sample holds tens of thousands of clones, about 90% seen once. The sample consisted of peripheral blood. The receptors were sampled from a man aged 50 or older with active COVID-19. Both conserved end residues are part of each CDR3. The D gene is left open where the match is weak. Clone size, where shown, is once, few, many, or a class for clones that have expanded.

CDR3: CSVRQASSYNEQFF; DNA: TGCAGCGTACGACAGGCGAGCTCCTACAATGAGCAGTTCTTC; D: .; V: TRBV29-1; size: .; J: TRBJ2-1
CDR3: CASSPPGAYEQYF; DNA: TGTGCCAGCAGTCCGCCGGGGGCCTACGAGCAGTACTTC; D: .; V: TRBV6-2/TRBV6-3; size: .; J: TRBJ2-7
CDR3: CASSQDRVANEKLFF; DNA: TGTGCCAGCAGCCAAGACAGGGTGGCTAATGAAAAACTGTTTTTT; D: .; V: TRBV4-2; size: once; J: TRBJ1-4
CDR3: CASSQQGQSRPYEQYF; DNA: TGTGCCAGCAGCCAACAAGGACAGAGCCGTCCCTACGAGCAGTACTTC; D: .; V: TRBV4-2; size: .; J: TRBJ2-7
CDR3: CASSIQGAGDAGYTF; DNA: TGCGCCAGCAGTATTCAGGGGGCGGGGGACGCCGGCTACACCTTC; D: TRBD1; V: TRBV5-1; size: once; J: TRBJ1-2
CDR3: CASRWTVNYGYTF; DNA: TGTGCCAGCAGGTGGACAGTCAACTATGGCTACACCTTC; D: .; V: TRBV28; size: .; J: TRBJ1-2
CDR3: CASRQSALSGGYTF; DNA: TGTGCCAGCAGACAATCAGCTCTCTCGGGTGGCTACACCTTC; D: .; V: TRBV28; size: few; J: TRBJ1-2
CDR3: CASSLAGTSGIETQYF; DNA: TGTGCCAGCAGCTTGGCCGGGACTAGCGGAATAGAGACCCAGTACTTC; D: TRBD2; V: TRBV5-4; size: .; J: TRBJ2-5
CDR3: CASRQGAYTEAFF; DNA: TGTGCCAGCAGGCAGGGGGCTTACACTGAAGCTTTCTTT; D: TRBD1; V: TRBV12-3/TRBV12-4; size: .; J: TRBJ1-1
CDR3: CASSLRQGRGAFF; DNA: TGTGCCAGCAGTTTAAGGCAGGGGAGGGGAGCTTTCTTT; D: .; V: TRBV28; size: .; J: TRBJ1-1
CDR3: CASNLLENYGYTF; DNA: TGTGCCAGCAATTTATTAGAGAACTATGGCTACACCTTC; D: .; V: TRBV6-5; size: .; J: TRBJ1-2
CDR3: CASSRQGQSNQPQHF; DNA: TGTGCCAGCAGCAGACAGGGGCAAAGCAATCAGCCCCAGCATTTT; D: TRBD1; V: TRBV9; size: .; J: TRBJ1-5
CDR3: CASSLSAGGNEQFF; DNA: TGCGCCAGCAGCTTGTCGGCGGGGGGGAATGAGCAGTTCTTC; D: TRBD2; V: TRBV5-1; size: .; J: TRBJ2-1
CDR3: CASSRSSSLLAGQYF; DNA: TGTGCCAGCAGCCGCAGTTCCAGCCTCTTAGCGGGGCAGTACTTC; D: TRBD2; V: TRBV9; size: .; J: TRBJ2-4
CDR3: CASSSVVGRRDTQYF; DNA: TGTGCCAGCAGCTCTGTTGTGGGGCGCAGAGATACGCAGTATTTT; D: .; V: TRBV19; size: .; J: TRBJ2-3
CDR3: CASSLAAGVTYEQYF; DNA: TGCGCCAGCAGCTTGGCGGCAGGCGTCACCTACGAGCAGTACTTC; D: .; V: TRBV5-1; size: .; J: TRBJ2-7
CDR3: CASSPAGTGNNQPQHF; DNA: TGTGCCAGCTCACCGGCGGGGACAGGGAACAATCAGCCCCAGCATTTT; D: TRBD1; V: TRBV18; size: .; J: TRBJ1-5
CDR3: CASRGEGHRAPLHF; DNA: TGTGCCAGCAGGGGGGAAGGGCACAGGGCACCCCTCCACTTT; D: .; V: TRBV27; size: .; J: TRBJ1-6
CDR3: CASSYVSGNTIYF; DNA: TGTGCCAGCAGTTATGTCTCTGGAAACACCATATATTTT; D: .; V: TRBV2; size: .; J: TRBJ1-3
CDR3: CASSYLLDLSTGELFF; DNA: TGCGCCAGCAGCTACTTACTAGATTTAAGCACCGGGGAGCTGTTTTTT; D: .; V: TRBV4-3; size: .; J: TRBJ2-2
CDR3: CASSPGNQPQHF; DNA: TGTGCCAGTTCGCCGGGCAATCAGCCCCAGCATTTT; D: .; V: TRBV19; size: once; J: TRBJ1-5
CDR3: CASSLTGGEQYF; DNA: TGTGCCAGCAGCTTAACTGGGGGGGAGCAGTACTTC; D: .; V: TRBV7-3; size: .; J: TRBJ2-7